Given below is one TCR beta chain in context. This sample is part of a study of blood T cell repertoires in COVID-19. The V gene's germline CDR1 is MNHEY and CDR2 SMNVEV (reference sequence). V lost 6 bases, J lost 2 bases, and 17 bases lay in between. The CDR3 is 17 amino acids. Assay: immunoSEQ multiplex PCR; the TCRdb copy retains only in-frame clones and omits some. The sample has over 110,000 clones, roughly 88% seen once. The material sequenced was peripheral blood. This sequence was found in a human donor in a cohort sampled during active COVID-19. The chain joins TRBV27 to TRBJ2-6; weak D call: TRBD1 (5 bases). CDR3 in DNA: TGTGCCAGCAGATCTCGGACAAATGTCGCTGGGGCCAACGTCCTGACTTTC. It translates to CASRSRTNVAGANVLTF.